These 26 T cell receptor beta chains came from one sample sequenced in a study of blood T cell repertoires in COVID-19. TCRdb's copy holds only in-frame clones and misses some; the assay was immunoSEQ multiplex PCR. The top ten hold roughly 1.5% of the sample, which has under 80,000 clones, around nine tenths seen once. The source material was peripheral blood. Receptor source: a human donor in a cohort sampled during active COVID-19.

The genes are TRBV5-1 and TRBJ2-1; the match to TRBD1 covers 10 bases. Germline CDR1 is SGHRS and CDR2 is YFSETQ. The CDR3 has 13 residues. V was pared by 2 bases and J by 9 bases, with 2 bases of the junction left unmatched. CDR3 region: CASSFGTGAEQFF. The CDR3 DNA is TGCGCCAGCAGCTTCGGGACAGGGGCTGAGCAGTTCTTC.

The rearrangement uses TRBV29-1 and TRBJ2-3; D gene ambiguous. The CDR3 has 12 residues. Trimming pared 6 bases from V and 6 bases from J, leaving 13 bases between. Per the germline V gene, CDR1 is SQVTM and CDR2 is ANQGSEA. In DNA form, the CDR3 reads TGCAGCGTCATTAGCACCTGGGATACGCAGTATTTT. Amino acids: CSVISTWDTQYF.

The count of this clone is one. The chain has TRBV6-5 and TRBJ2-3, with D unresolved. V was pared by 6 bases and J by 4 bases, with 11 bases between. The germline V gene has CDR1 MNHEY and CDR2 SVGAGI. The CDR3 runs to 13 residues. CDR3 sequence: CASRLLIADTQYF. CDR3 nucleotides: TGTGCCAGCAGATTACTGATAGCAGATACGCAGTATTTT.

The rearrangement links TRBV10-3 to TRBJ1-2, with D unclear. The V and J ends lost 3 bases and 4 bases respectively, with 9 bases between them. The V gene's germline CDR1 is ENHRY and CDR2 SYGVKD. The CDR3 loop spans 13 amino acids. The CDR3 protein is CAISEMQFYGYTF. For the CDR3, the DNA is TGTGCCATCAGTGAAATGCAGTTCTATGGCTACACCTTC.

The rearrangement joins TRBV4-2 to TRBJ2-1; TRBD2 matches at 15 bases. The CDR3 sequence is 17 residues long. CDR1 and CDR2 (germline): LGHNA, YNFKEQ. J was trimmed by 8 bases and V by 0 bases; bases with no gene match: 5. The CDR3 bases are TGTGCCAGCAGCCAAGAATCGGGACTAGCGGGAGGCTATGAGCAGTTCTTC. Its translation is CASSQESGLAGGYEQFF.

The rearrangement uses TRBV6-5 and TRBJ1-2; 8 nucleotides align to TRBD1. V trimming: 5 bases; J trimming: 1 base; junction bases outside the gene matches: 3. This CDR3 is built from 14 residues. Germline V CDR1 and CDR2: MNHEY, SVGAGI. The CDR3 coding sequence is TGTGCCAGCAGTAGGACAGGGAATAACTATGGCTACACCTTC. This gives the protein CASSRTGNNYGYTF.

The rearrangement joins TRBV10-1 to TRBJ2-1, with TRBD1 matching over 7 bases. J lost 13 bases, V lost 2 bases, and 17 bases had no gene match. Germline lookup yields CDR1 WNHNN and CDR2 SYGVQD (reference sequence). The CDR3 is made up of 16 amino acids. CDR3 sequence reads: CASSETLTGVAGLQFF. The CDR3 DNA sequence: TGCGCCAGCAGTGAGACCCTTACAGGGGTTGCCGGACTCCAGTTCTTC.

V gene TRBV27 combines with J gene TRBJ2-7; TRBD2 agrees at 9 bases. The CDR3 length is 14 residues. Germline V gives CDR1 MNHEY, CDR2 SMNVEV (reference sequence). Losses at the gene ends were 3 bases for V and 2 bases for J; bases not matched to a gene: 2. CDR3 sequence (DNA): TGTGCCAGCAGTTTTGCGGGAGGGACCTACGAGCAGTACTTC. This sequence encodes CASSFAGGTYEQYF.

The chain joins TRBV29-1 to TRBJ1-1; TRBD1 might be the D (5 bases). The CDR3 runs to 14 residues. Trimming stripped 6 bases from V and 0 bases from J, with 14 bases between. Germline CDR1 is SQVTM and CDR2 is ANQGSEA. DNA of the CDR3: TGCAGCGTAGTTAGGACAATGATGAACACTGAAGCTTTCTTT. This encodes CSVVRTMMNTEAFF.

The chain recombines TRBV5-1 with TRBJ2-5; TRBD1 matches at 10 bases. The germline CDR1 and CDR2 sequences are SGHRS and YFSETQ. Losses at the gene ends were 2 bases for V and 5 bases for J; bases not matched to a gene: 9. The CDR3 is 16 residues long. This chain's CDR3 is CASSFTGTGELETQYF. The CDR3 nucleotides are TGCGCCAGCAGCTTCACGGGGACAGGGGAACTCGAGACCCAGTACTTC. The full variable domain, with the rest looked up from reference TRBV5-1 and TRBJ2-5, is KAGVTQTPRYLIKTRGQQVTLSCSPISGHRSVSWYQQTPGQGLQFLFEYFSETQRNKGNFPGRFSGRQFSNSRSEMNVSTLELGDSALYLCASSFTGTGELETQYFGPGTRLLVL.

The chain links TRBV24-1 to TRBJ2-3; 12 positions match TRBD2. This CDR3 has 15 amino acids. The trim removed 5 bases at V and 3 bases at J, leaving 2 bases unmatched. The germline gives CDR1 KGHDR, CDR2 SFDVKD. Here the CDR3 DNA reads TGTGCCACCAGTGGACTAGCGGGAGTGACAGATACGCAGTATTTT. Translation gives CATSGLAGVTDTQYF.

The rearrangement joins TRBV7-2 to TRBJ2-3, with 10 bases identical to TRBD2. Germline CDR1 is SGHTA and CDR2 is FQGNSA. V shed 8 bases, J shed 4 bases, and the junction held 12 bases outside the gene matches. The CDR3 totals 16 residues. The CDR3, as DNA: TGTGCCAGCCCCCTACGAAGCGGGAGGGCCTCAGATACGCAGTATTTT. It translates to CASPLRSGRASDTQYF.

The rearrangement uses TRBV19 and TRBJ1-1; possible D gene TRBD1, 5 bases. The germline V and J ends were trimmed by 5 bases and 1 base, with 17 bases remaining between them. This CDR3 has 16 amino acids. Per the germline V gene, CDR1 is LNHDA and CDR2 is SQIVND (reference sequence). The CDR3 is CASSVGAGGTNTEAFF. The CDR3 nucleotides are TGTGCCAGTAGTGTCGGGGCCGGGGGGACGAACACTGAAGCTTTCTTT.

V usage is TRBV24-1 and J usage is TRBJ2-3, with TRBD2 matching over 10 bases. CDR3 length equals 17 residues. The ends lost 2 bases at V and 6 bases at J; junction bases unmatched: 10. Germline CDR1 and CDR2: KGHDR and SFDVKD. The CDR3 here is CATSDSGAGGPWDTQYF. The DNA of the CDR3 is TGTGCCACCAGTGATTCCGGAGCGGGAGGGCCATGGGATACGCAGTATTTT.

The rearrangement links TRBV5-1 to TRBJ2-3; D is unresolved. The CDR3 covers 13 residues. The V and J ends lost 2 bases and 5 bases respectively, with 9 bases between them. Germline assignment: CDR1 SGHRS and CDR2 YFSETQ. The CDR3 region is CASSFPRGDTQYF. The CDR3 nucleotides read TGCGCCAGCAGCTTCCCCCGAGGAGATACGCAGTATTTT.

This clone was counted a few times. CDR3 sequence reads: CASSPSGLTPLHF. Written as DNA, the CDR3 is TGTGCCAGCAGCCCATCAGGGTTAACACCCCTCCACTTT. The V and J genes are TRBV7-9 and TRBJ1-6, with D maybe TRBD1 (5 bases). V was trimmed by 5 bases and J by 11 bases, leaving 13 bases between them. The CDR3 covers 13 residues. Germline CDR1 and CDR2: SEHNR and FQNEAQ (reference sequence).

Note on this clone: This sample also contains other DNA sequences that code for the same CDR3. The CDR3 spells CASRRQGDSYEQYF. As DNA, the CDR3 is TGTGCCAGCAGAAGACAGGGGGACTCCTACGAGCAGTACTTC. The chain links TRBV28 to TRBJ2-7; 9 positions agree with TRBD1. The CDR3 is made up of 14 amino acids. Trimming took 6 bases from V and 0 from J; bases not matched to a gene: 3. Germline lookup yields CDR1 MDHEN and CDR2 SYDVKM. Full variable domain (remainder filled in from reference TRBV28 and TRBJ2-7): DVKVTQSSRYLVKRTGEKVFLECVQDMDHENMFWYRQDPGLGLRLIYFSYDVKMKEKGDIPEGYSVSREKKERFSLILESASTNQTSMYLCASRRQGDSYEQYFGPGTRLTVT.

The rearrangement uses TRBV7-2 and TRBJ2-7; tentatively, D is TRBD2 (5 bases). Per the germline V gene, CDR1 is SGHTA and CDR2 is FQGNSA. V lost 5 bases and J lost 3, with 11 bases in between. The CDR3 has 13 residues. The CDR3 DNA sequence: TGTGCCAGCAGCCCTAACCGGGACTACGAGCAGTACTTC. Protein product: CASSPNRDYEQYF.

The gene calls are TRBV7-6 and TRBJ2-2, with 8 bases lining up with TRBD1. Per germline, CDR1 SGHVS and CDR2 FNYEAQ. J gave up 6 bases and V 0 bases, and 9 bases lay outside the gene matches. The CDR3 totals 17 residues. CDR3 coding DNA: TGTGCCAGCAGCTTAGCCAGACAGGGGAATTTTCCCGGGGAGCTGTTTTTT. Translated: CASSLARQGNFPGELFF. Using reference TRBV7-6 and TRBJ2-2 for the parts outside the CDR3, the full variable domain is GAGVSQSPRYKVTKRGQDVALRCDPISGHVSLYWYRQALGQGPEFLTYFNYEAQQDKSGLPNDRFSAERPEGSISTLTIQRTEQRDSAMYRCASSLARQGNFPGELFFGEGSRLTVL.

The chain has TRBV5-1 and TRBJ1-5; maybe TRBD1 (5 bases). This CDR3 spans 14 amino acids. V was cut by 1 base and J by 6 bases, with 11 bases left in between. Germline assignment: CDR1 SGHRS and CDR2 YFSETQ. The CDR3 region is CASSLYPGPQPQHF. CDR3 DNA: TGCGCCAGCAGCTTGTACCCAGGGCCTCAGCCCCAGCATTTT. The entire variable domain, with the rest obtained from reference TRBV5-1 and TRBJ1-5, is as follows: KAGVTQTPRYLIKTRGQQVTLSCSPISGHRSVSWYQQTPGQGLQFLFEYFSETQRNKGNFPGRFSGRQFSNSRSEMNVSTLELGDSALYLCASSLYPGPQPQHFGDGTRLSIL.

This rearrangement joins TRBV5-6 to TRBJ2-7; 7 bases are shared with TRBD1. The CDR3 sequence is 13 residues long. The V gene end was trimmed by 2 bases and the J gene end by 6 bases; junction bases not matched to a gene: 5. The germline V gene encodes CDR1 SGHDT and CDR2 YYEEEE. The CDR3 DNA reads TGTGCCAGCAGCTTCATCAGGGGGAGCGAGCAGTACTTC. Protein product: CASSFIRGSEQYF.

V and J are TRBV6-5 and TRBJ2-2; tentatively, D is TRBD2 (6 bases). The V end was cut by 11 bases, the J end by 3 bases, with 19 bases between. The CDR3 covers 15 residues. Germline V gene data show CDR1 as MNHEY and CDR2 as SVGAGI. Here the CDR3 DNA reads TGTGCCGGAGGTGGGCGGGGAGGACACACCGGGGAGCTGTTTTTT. Protein sequence: CAGGGRGGHTGELFF.

This chain uses TRBV3-1 (or the pseudogene TRBV3-2) with TRBJ2-5; a possible D gene is TRBD2 (5 bases). The germline gives CDR1 LGHDT, CDR2 YNNKEL (reference sequence). The germline V and J ends were trimmed by 4 bases and 1 base, with 13 bases remaining between them. The CDR3 extends over 15 amino acids. The CDR3 region is CASSPRSGLQETQYF. For the CDR3, the DNA is TGTGCCAGCAGCCCCCGCAGCGGCCTCCAAGAGACCCAGTACTTC.

V usage is TRBV25-1 and J usage is TRBJ2-5, with D possibly TRBD2 on 6 matching bases. Germline CDR1 reads MGHDK; CDR2 reads SYGVNS. V was clipped by 3 bases and J by 1 base, with 15 bases between them. This CDR3 is built from 16 residues. The CDR3 nucleotides read TGTGCCAGCAGTGATCGGGGGAGAGGGGCCCAAGAGACCCAGTACTTC. This codes for CASSDRGRGAQETQYF.

This rearrangement joins TRBV6-2 or TRBV6-3 to TRBJ2-7; 7 bases agree with TRBD1. CDR3 length: 16 amino acids. V shed 0 bases and J 2 bases; nucleotides not matched to a gene: 7. Germline-derived CDR1 and CDR2 are MNHEY and SVGEGT. CDR3: CASSYSVAGGTYEQYF. Here the CDR3 DNA reads TGTGCCAGCAGTTACTCGGTGGCAGGGGGAACCTACGAGCAGTACTTC.

The chain joins TRBV27 to TRBJ1-6; 7 bases fit TRBD1. With V trimmed by 5 bases and J by 0 bases, 10 bases remained unmatched. The CDR3 contains 18 residues. Germline lookup yields CDR1 MNHEY and CDR2 SMNVEV (reference sequence). The CDR3 coding sequence is TGTGCCAGCAGTGTACTCCGCAGGGGGAGCTCCTATAATTCACCCCTCCACTTT. Its translation is CASSVLRRGSSYNSPLHF.